The subject of this entry is one T cell receptor (beta chain). Its antigen is not yet known. Per-base qualities were not stored, and no clone one base away is much larger. Preparation of the library involved the immunoSEQ multiplex PCR assay. For the multiplex PCR, a mixture combining 60 forward primers for TCR Vbeta segments and 13 reverse primers for TCR Jbeta segments was used. The CDR3 region of rearranged TCR beta genes was amplified from genomic DNA with a multiplex PCR assay. The amplified TCR beta libraries were sequenced on the Illumina HiSeq System as 87-base-pair reads. The original pipeline was this. A later analysis counted approximately 74 million unique TCR beta chains across the 550 to 750 repertoires, and around 9.9 million of these chains were shared by at least two donors. To remove PCR and sequencing errors, raw reads were error-corrected and collapsed into unique sequences using a nearest-neighbor algorithm that merged closely related sequences. To assign V, D and J gene segments, CDR3 sequences were aligned to IMGT reference sequences. Each retained sequence needed at least a six-nucleotide match to both a V gene segment and a J gene segment. Rearrangements were classified as productive when the CDR3 lacked stop codons and remained in frame with V and J, and all other rearrangements were classified as non-productive. Following IMGT convention, CDR3 was defined as the stretch from the second conserved V-encoded cysteine up to the conserved J-encoded phenylalanine. The earlier analysis of approximately 500 of the donors excluded sequences that lacked an unambiguous match to a single V gene segment. An earlier analysis of 550 to 650 of the donors classified V segments as functional when productive rearrangements were above 56.7% and as segregating when the standard deviation between donors was above 5%. A statistical classification framework was built to diagnose cytomegalovirus status from the catalog of TCR beta chain sequences. In a later analysis, TCR nucleotide sequences were compared against IMGT/GENE-DB human TR gene sequences so that V and J genes could be assigned. A later analysis assigned CDR3 sequences and most-parsimonious VDJ recombination scenarios with the TCRdist pipeline. A later analysis defined each TCR beta chain by its CDR3 amino acid sequence plus V-gene family, and excluded reads lacking a unique V-gene family. A later analysis removed 592 highly shared, low-generation-probability nucleotide sequences to deal with suspected cross-contamination and a sequencing artifact. In a later analysis, a clonal expansion index was calculated for each public chain from normalized within-repertoire ranks of inferred template counts. A later analysis computed generation probabilities with a VDJ recombination model fitted to out-of-frame rearrangements, and checked the results against IGoR. In a later analysis, TCR-TCR, TCR-HLA and TCR-CMV co-occurrence was scored with hypergeometric tests, and a repertoire-size bias correction was applied to TCR pairs. To estimate false discovery rates, a later analysis permuted the HLA or CMV assignments 20 times. A later analysis grouped co-occurring TCRs with DBSCAN, adding TCRdist sequence similarity when clustering within HLA-allele-positive subsets. For co-occurrence clustering, repertoires with fewer than 30,000 or more than 120,000 public chains were excluded, along with roughly 5 repertoires with anomalous nucleotide sharing. In its TCRdb copy, this immuneACCESS table keeps in-frame sequences only and misses some clones. Where compared with another copy, unresolved V genes explain less than half of these, and the others have no known cause. That table gives V, J and clone size, and the DNA gave D and trimming. In all, the sample holds 150,000 to 180,000 clones, and nearly 80% of those were seen once. In total, the top ten clones hold around 13% of the sample.

The cohort comprised hundreds of healthy bone marrow donors. All cohort members were sampled while nominally healthy, although unrecorded immune exposures were likely present. The donor tested CMV seropositive, placing the donor among the 250 to 350 seropositive members of the cohort. A peripheral blood sample was provided by each donor, and peripheral blood mononuclear cells were used for TCR beta sequencing. The Qiagen DNeasy Blood Extraction Kit was used to extract genomic DNA from the blood cell samples. This specimen belongs to a study of cytomegalovirus exposure and HLA in healthy donors (dated by TCRdb to about 2017). Background for the entire study: An earlier analysis of roughly 500 of the donors reported 276 Gb of sequence data and some 120 million unique TCR beta sequences from about 179 million T cells. In the later analysis, no new phenotypic data were used to find candidate immune exposures; instead, reliance was placed on TCR beta sequences and their occurrence across donors. A separate validation cohort of approximately 130 different subjects was used in addition to the approximately 640-subject first cohort. To predict cytomegalovirus infection status, the study combined high-throughput TCR immunosequencing, statistical association of individual TCRs with disease status, and machine learning. Among the approximately 400 genotyped donors, approximately 81% belonged to the genetic ancestry cluster associated with self-reported Caucasian donors. Typing coverage differed by locus: A, B, C, DRB1 and DQB1 were typed in roughly 629-640 donors, DQA1 in about 500, DPA1 in 600 to 610, and DPB1 in around 440. The study aimed to test whether cataloging public T cell receptors could reveal signatures of past pathogen exposure. All discovery cohort repertoires had been generated using a single sequencing platform. Across about 370 genotyped donors of the cohort, an average of approximately 240,000 unique TCR beta nucleotide sequences per donor were sequenced, and 15% to 20% of those sequences were non-productive. In an earlier analysis of over 550 of the donors, high-throughput TCR beta sequencing was used to judge whether each TCR beta V gene segment behaved as functional or pseudogenic. Roughly five DR-DQ haplotypes were handled as single units for association and clustering, since linkage in the cohort was strong. HLA typing included class I and class II loci at four-digit resolution. In a later analysis, previously published TCR beta repertoires from 666 donors were re-analyzed and high-resolution HLA genotyping was added so that TCR occurrence patterns could be studied. Around 330 gigabases of sequencing data and approximately 91 million unique TCR sequences made up an early release that covered 500 to 650 HLA-typed donors. Alongside the repertoire data, information on donor age, sex, ethnicity and CMV serostatus was compiled. Using immunosequencing, the study profiled T cell repertoires from some 670 subjects and related those repertoires to cytomegalovirus serostatus. In a later genetic analysis, genome-wide SNP genotypes for about 55% of the roughly 670 donors were used, and that subset was treated as a discovery cohort. Results and caveats for the whole study, not just this receptor: A later genetic analysis associated a missense DCLRE1C variant with V-gene and J-gene trimming of TCR beta chains, and an independent cohort replicated the association. Because HLA typing was missing for some donors at each locus, association tests included only the typed subset. Linkage disequilibrium might explain the correlated functional status among segregating V segments, but an unknown experimental factor could not be ruled out. Some IMGT-functional V segments, including TRBV6-2 and TRBV6-3, could not be distinguished by the 87-base-pair reads and were therefore excluded. Only TCR beta chains were sequenced in this cohort, and the absence of alpha or paired-chain data limited detectable features. A further reported finding was that TCR beta sequences accurately predicted the HLA-A and HLA-B alleles for most subjects in the first cohort. Assigning TCR associations to individual alleles was difficult when HLA alleles, especially DR and DQ, strongly co-occurred. A total of around 150 TCR beta chains were listed by the study as associated with cytomegalovirus. In both the original and validation cohorts, the classifier was reported to diagnose cytomegalovirus status with high specificity and sensitivity. For the cohort, immune exposure information was limited to CMV serostatus. A few of the identified cytomegalovirus-associated TCR beta chains were confirmed in vitro to be specific for cytomegalovirus antigens. While some public TCRs were present in many individuals, most TCR sequences turned up only very rarely across donors. About 15 rarely observed V segments, including chromosome 9 orphons, were excluded from the earlier analysis of about 610 of the donors because counts were too low. In a later analysis, TCR association rates were found to vary across HLA loci, with the most associated TCRs seen for DRB1 alleles and the fewest for HLA-C alleles. A later genetic analysis reported fewer N-insertions in productive TCRs among donors in an Asian-associated ancestry cluster than the roughly 700-donor mean. Roughly uniform sequencing depth across donors was assumed in presence/absence analyses, although this assumption may not hold. Several of the top co-occurrence clusters appeared to be linked to parvovirus B19, influenza, CMV and Epstein-Barr virus, according to a later analysis. Compared with equally common non-associated chains, HLA-associated TCR beta chains in a later analysis were more clonally expanded and had lower generation probabilities. Most CMV-associated TCR beta chains appeared to be HLA-restricted in a later analysis, and the HLA associations seemed to be driven largely by CMV exposure. A later analysis associated 15,000 to 20,000 TCR beta sequences with specific HLA alleles at a false discovery rate of 0.05. A cluster of highly shared sequence variants was judged likely to be a technical artifact of the sequencing pipeline. According to the authors, the approach could potentially be generalized to other disease states and immunological phenotypes. Broadly in line with IMGT annotations, most TCR beta V segments showed up in productive rearrangements about 87% or about 30% of the time in an earlier analysis of 450 to 750 of the donors.

Taken from the germline V gene, the CDR1 and CDR2 loops are MNHNS and SASEGT. V is cut back by 3 bases and J by 5 bases, with 4 bases in the junction unmatched. The CDR3, cysteine through phenylalanine, is 14 amino acids long. The read is trimmed to its CDR3 DNA, 42 bases read in frame from base 1. The source of this sequence is a man aged 30 to 39 in good health and CMV-seropositive. The chain joins TRBV6-1 to TRBJ2-5; 9 nucleotides in the junction match TRBD1. Source material: PBMCs. In nucleotide form, the sequence is TGTGCCAGCAGTGAGAACAGGGGGCAGGAGACCCAGTACTTC. Its protein product is CASSENRGQETQYF.